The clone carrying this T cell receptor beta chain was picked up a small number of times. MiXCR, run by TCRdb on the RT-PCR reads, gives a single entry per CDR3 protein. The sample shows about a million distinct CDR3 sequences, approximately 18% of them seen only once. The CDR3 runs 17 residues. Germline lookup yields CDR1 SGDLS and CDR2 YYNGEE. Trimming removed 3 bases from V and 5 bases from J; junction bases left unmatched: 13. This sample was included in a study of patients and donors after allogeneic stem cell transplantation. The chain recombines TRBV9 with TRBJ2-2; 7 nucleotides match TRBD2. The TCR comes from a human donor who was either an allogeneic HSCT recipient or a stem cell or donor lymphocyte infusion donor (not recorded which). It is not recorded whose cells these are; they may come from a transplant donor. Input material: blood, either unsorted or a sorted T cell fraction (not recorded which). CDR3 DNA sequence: TGTGCCAGCAGCGATAGGCCAGGGACTACGCTTACCGGGGAGCTGTTTTTT. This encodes CASSDRPGTTLTGELFF.